These T cell receptor beta chains were read from a single sample in a study of blood T cell repertoires in COVID-19. Generated by immunoSEQ multiplex PCR, the TCRdb table keeps only in-frame clones and is missing some. Here the sample spans fewer than 300,000 clones, 85% to 90% being singletons. What was sequenced was peripheral blood. The origin of the receptors is a woman aged 45-59 years with COVID-19, enrolled during active disease. CDR3s include the opening cysteine and the closing phenylalanine or tryptophan. The D gene is left open where the match is weak. Size values are once, few and many counts, or a class for expanded clones, and some rows have none.

J gene | V gene | clone size | D gene | CDR3 protein | CDR3 DNA
TRBJ2-7 | TRBV14 | NA | TRBD1 | CARYGQGIRYEQYF | TGTGCCAGATACGGACAGGGGATACGGTACGAGCAGTACTTC
TRBJ2-7 | TRBV28 | few | NA | CASSLPTHYAYEQYF | TGTGCCAGCAGCCTACCAACCCACTACGCCTACGAGCAGTACTTC
TRBJ2-7 | TRBV12-3/TRBV12-4 | NA | NA | CASSTQNSYEQYF | TGTGCCAGCAGTACCCAGAACTCCTACGAGCAGTACTTC
TRBJ2-2 | TRBV11-3 | NA | NA | CASSLDRGNTGELFF | TGTGCCAGCAGCTTAGACAGGGGAAACACCGGGGAGCTGTTTTTT
TRBJ1-2 | TRBV6-6 | NA | TRBD1 | CASSTAGDRGYGYTF | TGTGCCAGCAGTACCGCCGGAGACAGGGGCTATGGCTACACCTTC
TRBJ1-2 | TRBV5-4 | NA | NA | CASSLARRDNYGYTF | TGTGCCAGCAGCTTGGCTCGCAGGGATAACTATGGCTACACCTTC
TRBJ2-1 | TRBV14 | NA | NA | CASSPLARANEQFF | TGTGCCAGCAGCCCCCTGGCGCGGGCCAATGAGCAGTTCTTC
TRBJ1-1 | TRBV18 | NA | NA | CASSPSENTEAFF | TGTGCCAGCTCACCCTCAGAGAACACTGAAGCTTTCTTT
TRBJ2-3 | TRBV5-4 | once | NA | CASSLDSGGTQYF | TGTGCCAGCAGCTTGGATAGCGGAGGTACGCAGTATTTT
TRBJ1-1 | TRBV7-9 | NA | NA | CASSLGGGTEAFF | TGTGCCAGCAGCTTGGGCGGGGGAACTGAAGCTTTCTTT
TRBJ1-4 | TRBV7-9 | NA | NA | CASSLVYGVGEKLFF | TGTGCCAGCAGCTTAGTGTACGGGGTTGGTGAAAAACTGTTTTTT
TRBJ1-2 | TRBV11-3 | NA | NA | CASSLDQRINYGYTF | TGTGCCAGCAGCTTAGATCAGAGGATTAACTATGGCTACACCTTC
TRBJ2-1 | TRBV19 | NA | TRBD2 | CASSSGRENYNEQFF | TGTGCCAGTAGTAGCGGGAGGGAAAACTACAATGAGCAGTTCTTC
TRBJ2-7 | TRBV6-5 | NA | NA | CASSSLGKSTYEQYF | TGTGCCAGCAGCTCACTAGGGAAGTCCACCTACGAGCAGTACTTC
TRBJ1-1 | TRBV7-9 | NA | TRBD1 | CASSRMTGDEAFF | TGTGCCAGCAGCCGGATGACAGGGGATGAAGCTTTCTTT
TRBJ1-5 | TRBV7-2 | once | NA | CASRAQSQPQHF | TGTGCCAGCAGGGCCCAATCTCAGCCCCAGCATTTT
TRBJ2-7 | TRBV6-5 | NA | TRBD2 | CASKKRESSYEQYF | TGTGCCAGCAAGAAGCGGGAAAGCTCCTACGAGCAGTACTTC
TRBJ2-5 | TRBV18 | NA | TRBD2 | CASSPPTSGRKETQYF | TGTGCCAGCTCACCCCCGACTAGCGGGAGGAAAGAGACCCAGTACTTC
TRBJ2-5 | TRBV19 | NA | TRBD1 | CASSPLYRGRKTQYF | TGTGCCAGTAGTCCGTTATACAGGGGGCGAAAGACCCAGTACTTC
TRBJ1-5 | TRBV19 | NA | TRBD1 | CASNPTGYSNQPQHF | TGTGCCAGTAACCCGACAGGGTATAGCAATCAGCCCCAGCATTTT
TRBJ1-5 | TRBV9 | NA | TRBD1 | CASSHGTVNQPQHF | TGTGCCAGCAGCCACGGGACAGTCAATCAGCCCCAGCATTTT
TRBJ2-7 | TRBV5-6 | NA | TRBD1 | CASSSDGQGAHRGYF | TGTGCCAGCAGCTCGGATGGACAGGGGGCGCATAGAGGGTACTTC
TRBJ1-2 | TRBV6-5 | many | TRBD1 | CASSRTTGATGYTF | TGTGCCAGCAGCAGAACGACAGGGGCCACTGGCTACACCTTC
TRBJ2-1 | TRBV15 | NA | NA | CATSTSGASTTYNEQFF | TGTGCCACCAGCACTAGTGGAGCTAGTACGACCTACAATGAGCAGTTCTTC
TRBJ2-2 | TRBV7-9 | NA | NA | CASSWPGLELFF | TGTGCCAGCAGCTGGCCGGGTTTGGAGCTGTTTTTT
TRBJ2-5 | TRBV6-1 | once | TRBD2 | CASSEGGREETQYF | TGTGCCAGCAGTGAGGGCGGGAGAGAAGAGACCCAGTACTTC
TRBJ1-3 | TRBV5-1 | NA | TRBD1 | CASSVENRGPGNTIYF | TGCGCCAGCAGCGTAGAAAACAGGGGCCCTGGAAACACCATATATTTT
TRBJ2-3 | TRBV19 | NA | NA | CASSYRLSTDTQYF | TGTGCCAGTAGTTACAGGCTATCGACAGATACGCAGTATTTT
TRBJ1-4 | TRBV5-6 | NA | TRBD1 | CASSRRTGGAGEKLFF | TGTGCCAGCAGTCGACGGACAGGGGGCGCAGGTGAAAAACTGTTTTTT
TRBJ1-4 | TRBV4-3 | NA | NA | CASSHVGGLRDKRRGPNEKLFF | TGCGCCAGCAGCCATGTGGGGGGGCTGAGAGACAAAAGACGAGGCCCTAATGAAAAACTGTTTTTT
TRBJ2-2 | TRBV24-1 | NA | NA | CATSDPSVAGPGVTGELFF | TGTGCCACCAGTGACCCCTCGGTCGCGGGGCCCGGCGTGACCGGGGAGCTGTTTTTT
TRBJ2-7 | TRBV7-2 | NA | NA | CASSLRSGGGHEQYF | TGTGCCAGCAGCTTACGGTCGGGCGGGGGCCACGAGCAGTACTTC
TRBJ2-1 | TRBV9 | NA | TRBD2 | CASSLGPASGRGGGVKFF | TGTGCCAGCAGCCTGGGACCGGCTAGCGGGAGAGGGGGTGGGGTGAAGTTCTTC
TRBJ2-7 | TRBV9 | NA | TRBD1 | CASSQGGVGGYEQYF | TGTGCCAGCAGCCAAGGGGGCGTTGGGGGTTACGAGCAGTACTTC
TRBJ1-3 | TRBV29-1 | NA | TRBD1 | CSVSTGTGNTIYF | TGCAGCGTTTCGACAGGGACCGGAAACACCATATATTTT
TRBJ2-7 | TRBV6-1 | few | NA | CASSERGIHEQYF | TGTGCCAGCAGTGAAAGGGGGATCCACGAGCAGTACTTC
TRBJ2-1 | TRBV3-1/TRBV3-2 | NA | TRBD1 | CASSQQTGGNEQFF | TGTGCCAGCAGCCAACAGACAGGGGGCAATGAGCAGTTCTTC
TRBJ2-1 | TRBV19 | NA | NA | CASSGSRIFSSYNEQFF | TGTGCCAGTAGCGGTTCGAGGATTTTCAGCTCCTACAATGAGCAGTTCTTC
TRBJ2-2 | TRBV11-2 | NA | TRBD2 | CASSLDSLAARTGELFF | TGTGCCAGCAGCTTAGATTCGCTAGCGGCTCGCACCGGGGAGCTGTTTTTT
TRBJ1-5 | TRBV19 | NA | NA | CASSIPGEPQHF | TGTGCCAGTAGTATACCAGGGGAACCCCAGCATTTT
TRBJ2-2 | TRBV11-3 | few | TRBD2 | CASSLTSGNTGELFF | TGTGCCAGCAGCTTAACTAGCGGTAACACCGGGGAGCTGTTTTTT
TRBJ2-3 | TRBV5-4 | NA | NA | CASSSQGSRTDTQYF | TGTGCCAGCAGCTCACAGGGTTCTCGCACAGATACGCAGTATTTT
TRBJ2-2 | TRBV21-1 | NA | NA | CASSKEARHNTGELFF | TGTGCCAGCAGCAAAGAGGCGAGACATAACACCGGGGAGCTGTTTTTT
TRBJ2-5 | TRBV12-3/TRBV12-4 | NA | NA | CASSSQETQYF | TGTGCCAGCAGTTCACAAGAGACCCAGTACTTC
TRBJ2-7 | TRBV5-1 | NA | TRBD2 | CASSLVFTSGSVYEQYF | TGCGCCAGCAGCTTGGTTTTTACTAGCGGGAGCGTTTACGAGCAGTACTTC
TRBJ2-2 | TRBV2 | NA | TRBD1 | CASSETGLGGELFF | TGTGCCAGCAGTGAGACAGGGCTCGGCGGGGAGCTGTTTTTT
TRBJ1-2 | TRBV30 | NA | TRBD1 | CACDQTGSRGYTF | TGTGCCTGCGACCAGACAGGGTCTCGTGGCTACACCTTC
TRBJ1-4 | TRBV4-1 | NA | NA | CASSQGPGNEKLFF | TGCGCCAGCAGCCAAGGGCCAGGTAATGAAAAACTGTTTTTT
TRBJ2-1 | TRBV18 | NA | NA | CASSLSYRDYNEQFF | TGTGCCAGCTCACTTTCTTACCGGGATTACAATGAGCAGTTCTTC
TRBJ1-5 | TRBV20-1 | NA | NA | CSASEQGLLHQPQHF | TGCAGTGCTAGTGAACAGGGCCTCCTCCATCAGCCCCAGCATTTT
TRBJ2-7 | TRBV3-1/TRBV3-2 | once | TRBD2 | CASSQVGEASGRDRQYF | TGTGCCAGCAGCCAAGTTGGAGAGGCTAGCGGGAGAGATCGGCAGTACTTC
TRBJ1-4 | TRBV5-1 | NA | TRBD1 | CASSYDPGQGEKLFF | TGCGCCAGCAGTTACGACCCTGGACAGGGTGAAAAACTGTTTTTT
TRBJ2-1 | TRBV19 | NA | TRBD1 | CASTSGRGRDEQFF | TGTGCCAGTACAAGTGGCAGGGGGCGCGATGAGCAGTTCTTC
TRBJ2-1 | TRBV6-6 | NA | NA | CASSSGVRSYNEQFF | TGTGCCAGCAGTTCGGGAGTACGGTCCTACAATGAGCAGTTCTTC
TRBJ2-1 | TRBV19 | NA | TRBD2 | CASSIAASGPQFF | TGTGCCAGTAGTATAGCTGCTAGCGGGCCACAGTTCTTC
TRBJ2-5 | TRBV6-5 | NA | TRBD2 | CASGRIGREEETQYF | TGTGCCAGCGGGCGGATAGGGCGGGAGGAGGAGACCCAGTACTTC
TRBJ1-1 | TRBV5-5 | many | NA | CASSLEGAEAFF | TGTGCCAGCAGCTTGGAGGGAGCTGAAGCTTTCTTT
TRBJ1-1 | TRBV6-5 | NA | NA | CASRDIKNTEAFF | TGTGCCAGCAGAGACATCAAGAACACTGAAGCTTTCTTT
TRBJ2-2 | TRBV6-5 | NA | NA | CASDYYRPGELFF | TGTGCCAGCGACTATTATCGACCCGGGGAGCTGTTTTTT
TRBJ1-2 | TRBV19 | NA | NA | CASSLRGGGYTF | TGTGCCAGTAGCCTGCGCGGCGGGGGCTACACCTTC